A selection of T cell receptor beta chains follows, all from one sample in a study of neoadjuvant nivolumab and ipilimumab in lung cancer. Produced via immunoSEQ multiplex PCR; TCRdb's table is partial and in-frame only. The repertoire has fewer than 25,000 clones, around 82% of them found once; the top ten carry 23%. This material consisted of peripheral blood, taken before neoadjuvant nivolumab, alone or with ipilimumab. The receptors derive from an adult with non-small cell lung cancer. CDR3s include the opening cysteine and the closing phenylalanine or tryptophan. Size is omitted from some rows. Given values are once, few, many or a class for expanded clones.

v_gene,abundance,CDR3aa
TRBV13,once,CASSSLGRGPVDGYTF
TRBV7-9,NA,CASSLQPGDTQYF
TRBV6-1,NA,CASTNSGDNIYEQYF
TRBV11-2,once,CASSFSGRGFEQYF
TRBV18,NA,CASSPTSGRAYEQYF
TRBV29-1,NA,CSVEATGLNQEKLFF
TRBV7-9,NA,CASGQNNEQFF
TRBV5-1,NA,CASSLDQGAWNEQFF
TRBV29-1,NA,CSVEVEGHQPQHF
TRBV19,NA,CASKRLAGVGEQFF
TRBV11-2,NA,CASSLGSGRALQETQYF
TRBV28,NA,CASSSTNPGLAGYGYF
TRBV2,few,CASTTGIEGNQPQHF
TRBV29-1,NA,CSVSGSSSYNEQFF
TRBV15,NA,CATSPRDAYSSGANVLTF
TRBV6-5,few,CASSASWGTKNIQYF
TRBV6-5,NA,CASSYRPGGLYEQYF
TRBV6-5,NA,CASSYSSSGEETQYF